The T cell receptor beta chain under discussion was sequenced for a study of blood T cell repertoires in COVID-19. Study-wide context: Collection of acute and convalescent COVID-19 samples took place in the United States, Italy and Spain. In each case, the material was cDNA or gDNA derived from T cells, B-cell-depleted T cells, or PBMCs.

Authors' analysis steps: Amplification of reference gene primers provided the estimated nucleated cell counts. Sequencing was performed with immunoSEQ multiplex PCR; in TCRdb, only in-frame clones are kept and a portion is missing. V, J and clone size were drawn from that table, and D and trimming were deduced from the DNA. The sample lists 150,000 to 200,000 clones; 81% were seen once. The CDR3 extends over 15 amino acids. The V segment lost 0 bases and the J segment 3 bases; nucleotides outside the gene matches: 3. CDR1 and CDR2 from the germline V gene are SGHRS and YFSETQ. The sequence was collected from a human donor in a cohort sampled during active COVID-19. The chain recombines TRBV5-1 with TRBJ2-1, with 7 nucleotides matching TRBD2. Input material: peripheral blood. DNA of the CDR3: TGCGCCAGCAGCTTGGACGCTAGCGGCTACAATGAGCAGTTCTTC. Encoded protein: CASSLDASGYNEQFF.